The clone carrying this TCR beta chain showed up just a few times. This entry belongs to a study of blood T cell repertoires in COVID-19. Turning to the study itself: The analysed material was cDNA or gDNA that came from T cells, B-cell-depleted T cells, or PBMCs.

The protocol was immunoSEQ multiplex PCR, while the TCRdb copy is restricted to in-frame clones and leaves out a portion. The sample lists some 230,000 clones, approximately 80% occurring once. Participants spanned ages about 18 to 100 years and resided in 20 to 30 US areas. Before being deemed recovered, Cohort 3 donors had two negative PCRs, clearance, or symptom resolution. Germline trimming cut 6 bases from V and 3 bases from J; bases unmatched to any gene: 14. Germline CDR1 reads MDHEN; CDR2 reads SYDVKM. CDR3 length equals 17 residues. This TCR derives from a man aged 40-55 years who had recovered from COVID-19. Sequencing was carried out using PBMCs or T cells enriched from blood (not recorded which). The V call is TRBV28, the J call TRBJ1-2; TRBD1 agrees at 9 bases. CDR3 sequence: CASSRDRDVGVDYGYTF. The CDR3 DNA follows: TGTGCCAGCAGCCGGGACAGGGATGTGGGCGTAGACTATGGCTACACCTTC.